The T cell receptor beta chain under discussion was sequenced for a study of human T cells and chemical hapten exposure. Study-wide findings and caveats: After DPC sensitization, TCRs above 1 in 1000 frequency showed no change.

Each CDR3 protein gets one entry after TCRdb re-called the RACE reads with MiXCR. The sample carries over 70,000 distinct CDR3 sequences, about 8.5% recorded once. Germline V gene lookup returns CDR1 SGDLS and CDR2 YYNGEE. V lost 4 bases and J 5 bases, leaving 13 bases between the germline ends. The CDR3 is 13 amino acids. Indicated time point: patch test 2, 6 weeks after DPC sensitization. Stated treatment: therapeutic diphenylcyclopropenone sensitization with weekly scalp DPC. Concerning this clonotype itself: As yet, its antigen is unknown.

The sample in question was whole blood, obtained in connection with sensitization to the hapten diphenylcyclopropenone (DPC). The J gene is TRBJ2-7, the V gene TRBV9, with D possibly TRBD2 on 5 matching bases. This receptor was identified in a woman aged 50 to 65 with alopecia areata. Some clones in this sample may be carry-over from other donors' samples. The CDR3 DNA reads as TGTGCCAGCAGCCCCCTTCGAGGGAACGAGCAGTACTTC. It yields the protein CASSPLRGNEQYF.